The clone carrying this T cell receptor (beta chain) came up once. Trimming shortened V by 5 bases and J by 2 bases, and 14 bases separated the two germline ends. This CDR3 is 15 amino acids long. CDR1 SGHRS and CDR2 YFSETQ come from the germline V gene. Assay: immunoSEQ multiplex PCR; the TCRdb copy retains only in-frame clones and omits some. The sample includes approximately 70,000 clones, less than 85% of them seen just once. This sample is drawn from a study of OX40 agonist ivuxolimab in advanced cancers. J is TRBJ1-3 and V is TRBV5-1, with D perhaps TRBD1 (5 bases). The input for sequencing was CD4+ or CD8+ T cells sorted from blood, taken in a trial of the OX40 agonist ivuxolimab. This sequence originates from an adult with an advanced solid tumor such as melanoma, head and neck, liver or kidney cancer. CDR3 residues: CASREGTEAGNTIYF. The CDR3 DNA sequence: TGCGCCAGCAGGGAAGGGACGGAAGCTGGAAACACCATATATTTT.